A single sample is the source of the 12 T cell receptor beta chains below, sequenced in a study of OX40 agonist ivuxolimab in advanced cancers. TCRdb keeps only in-frame clones here, not all; method: immunoSEQ multiplex PCR. The sample carries some 95,000 clones, 87% recorded once. The sample in question was CD4+ or CD8+ T cells sorted from blood, obtained in a trial of the OX40 agonist ivuxolimab. The receptor source for this set is an adult with an advanced solid tumor such as melanoma, head and neck, liver or kidney cancer.

The DNA of the CDR3 is TGTGCCAGCAACAGGGAAGGTATGAGCAATCAGCCCCAGCATTTT. Its protein product is CASNREGMSNQPQHF. This chain connects TRBV2 to TRBJ1-5; a weak D match, TRBD1 (6 bases). V lost 7 bases and J lost 1, with 14 bases in between. CDR1 is SNHLY, CDR2 FYNNEI, per germline. The CDR3 loop spans 15 amino acids.

This chain uses TRBV7-2 with TRBJ1-3, with D perhaps matching TRBD1 (6 bases). The CDR3 covers 14 residues. Per germline, CDR1 SGHTA and CDR2 FQGNSA. Trimming took 5 bases from V and 7 from J, leaving 15 bases between them. CDR3 amino acids: CASSARTVGNTIYF. The DNA for the CDR3 is TGTGCCAGCAGCGCCCGGACAGTGGGGAACACCATATATTTT.

This clone was counted between two and nine times. V is TRBV6-6 and J is TRBJ2-7; D possibly corresponds to TRBD2 (5 bases). In germline, CDR1 is MNHNY, CDR2 SVGAGI (reference sequence). V lost 6 bases and J lost 0, with 15 bases in between. This CDR3 region has 15 residues. Here the CDR3 DNA reads TGTGCCAGCAGACGACGGGGTCCTCTCTCCTACGAGCAGTACTTC. This gives the protein CASRRRGPLSYEQYF.

This chain uses TRBV11-3 with TRBJ2-7; D gene uncertain. Per the germline V gene, CDR1 is SGHNT and CDR2 is YENEEA. The ends were cut back, 0 bases at V and 4 bases at J, with 7 bases in the middle. The CDR3 consists of 13 residues. The CDR3 nucleotides read TGTGCCAGCAGCTTAGATCATGGGTACGAGCAGTACTTC. Translation: CASSLDHGYEQYF.

This clone occurred a few times. The genes are TRBV5-6 and TRBJ2-5; 9 nucleotides match TRBD1. Germline lookup yields CDR1 SGHDT and CDR2 YYEEEE. J gave up 7 bases and V 4 bases, and 17 bases lay outside the gene matches. This CDR3 has 17 residues. The CDR3 spells CASSLTGTGTLTGTQYF. The CDR3 DNA follows: TGTGCCAGCAGCCTTACCGGGACAGGGACGTTAACGGGGACCCAGTACTTC.

The chain has TRBV7-2 and TRBJ2-1; D gene ambiguous. The CDR3 covers 11 residues. The germline V gene encodes CDR1 SGHTA and CDR2 FQGNSA. Trimming left V 1 base short and J 10 bases short, with 5 bases between. The CDR3 here is CASSLDQEQFF. In DNA, the CDR3 is TGTGCCAGCAGCTTAGACCAAGAGCAGTTCTTC. Combining the CDR3 with reference TRBV7-2 and TRBJ2-1 gives the whole variable domain GAGVSQSPSNKVTEKGKDVELRCDPISGHTALYWYRQSLGQGLEFLIYFQGNSAPDKSGLPSDRFSAERTGGSVSTLTIQRTQQEDSAVYLCASSLDQEQFFGPGTRLTVL.

This chain links TRBV18 with TRBJ1-2; the match to TRBD1 covers 8 bases. V lost 5 bases and J lost 6; bases outside the gene matches: 5. CDR1 is KGHSH, CDR2 LQKENI, per germline. CDR3 size: 13 residues. The CDR3 nucleotides read TGTGCCAGCTCAGGTGGACAGGGCGATGGCTACACCTTC. Its protein product is CASSGGQGDGYTF.

This chain connects TRBV5-4 to TRBJ2-3; 9 nucleotides align to TRBD1. The CDR3 extends over 15 amino acids. CDR1 and CDR2 (germline): SGHNT, YYREEE (reference sequence). J lost 3 bases, V lost 5 bases, and 7 bases had no gene match. The CDR3 spells CASRARTGETDTQYF. CDR3 nucleotides: TGTGCCAGCAGGGCACGGACAGGGGAAACAGATACGCAGTATTTT.

The J gene is TRBJ2-1, the V gene TRBV5-1, with TRBD1 as a possible D gene (7 bases). The germline CDR1 and CDR2 sequences are SGHRS and YFSETQ. The CDR3 length is 14 residues. The V end was cut by 0 bases, the J end by 6 bases, with 10 bases between. CDR3 DNA sequence: TGCGCCAGCAGCTTGGAGCAGGGGGGCAATGAGCAGTTCTTC. This encodes CASSLEQGGNEQFF.

The chain carries TRBV5-1 and TRBJ1-1, with D hard to call. The CDR3 has 15 residues. The germline V gene has CDR1 SGHRS and CDR2 YFSETQ. Trimming shortened V by 1 base and J by 4 bases, and 14 bases separated the two germline ends. The DNA of the CDR3 is TGCGCCAGCAGCTTGTCGACACGGAGTTTCACTGAAGCTTTCTTT. Translated, it gives CASSLSTRSFTEAFF.

This chain uses TRBV5-1 with TRBJ1-1; D not resolved. This CDR3 is built from 13 residues. Germline CDR1 is SGHRS and CDR2 is YFSETQ. Trimming pared 0 bases from V and 4 bases from J, leaving 7 bases between. The CDR3 DNA sequence: TGCGCCAGCAGCTTGGAGGAAGGCACTGAAGCTTTCTTT. It translates to CASSLEEGTEAFF.

V and J are TRBV5-1 and TRBJ1-2; 10 bases line up with TRBD1. The V and J ends lost 4 bases and 5 bases, in that order; junction bases with no gene match: 5. CDR3 length: 14 residues. The germline gives CDR1 SGHRS, CDR2 YFSETQ. CDR3 DNA sequence: TGCGCCAGCAGCGAAAGACAGGGGGCGTATGGCTACACCTTC. Translation: CASSERQGAYGYTF.